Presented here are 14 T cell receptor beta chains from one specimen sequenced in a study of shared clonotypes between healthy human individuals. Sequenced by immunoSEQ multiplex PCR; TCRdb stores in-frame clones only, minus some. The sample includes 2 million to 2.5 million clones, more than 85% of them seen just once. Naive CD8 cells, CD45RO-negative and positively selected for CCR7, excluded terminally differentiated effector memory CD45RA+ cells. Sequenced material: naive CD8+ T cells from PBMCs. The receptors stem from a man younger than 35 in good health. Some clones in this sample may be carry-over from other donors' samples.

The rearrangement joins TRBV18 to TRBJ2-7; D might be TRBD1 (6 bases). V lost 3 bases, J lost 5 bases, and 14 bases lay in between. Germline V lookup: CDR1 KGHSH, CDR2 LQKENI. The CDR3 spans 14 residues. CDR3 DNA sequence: TGTGCCAGCTCACCTCGGCCAGGGGTAGACGAGCAGTACTTC. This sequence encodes CASSPRPGVDEQYF.

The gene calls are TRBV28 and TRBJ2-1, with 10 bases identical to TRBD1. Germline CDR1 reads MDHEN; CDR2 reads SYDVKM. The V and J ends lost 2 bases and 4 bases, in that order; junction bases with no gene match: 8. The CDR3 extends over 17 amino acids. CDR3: CASSLAYGTGVYNEQFF. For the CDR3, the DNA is TGTGCCAGCAGTTTAGCGTATGGGACAGGGGTATACAATGAGCAGTTCTTC.

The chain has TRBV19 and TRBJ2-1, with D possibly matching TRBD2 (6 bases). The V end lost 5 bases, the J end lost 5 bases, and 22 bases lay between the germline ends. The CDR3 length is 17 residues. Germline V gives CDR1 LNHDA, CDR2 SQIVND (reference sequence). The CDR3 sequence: CASSSRSNGGVHNEQFF. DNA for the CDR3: TGTGCCAGTAGTTCCCGGTCGAACGGAGGGGTCCACAATGAGCAGTTCTTC. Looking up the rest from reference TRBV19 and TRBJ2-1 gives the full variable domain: DGGITQSPKYLFRKEGQNVTLSCEQNLNHDAMYWYRQDPGQGLRLIYYSQIVNDFQKGDIAEGYSVSREKKESFPLTVTSAQKNPTAFYLCASSSRSNGGVHNEQFFGPGTRLTVL.

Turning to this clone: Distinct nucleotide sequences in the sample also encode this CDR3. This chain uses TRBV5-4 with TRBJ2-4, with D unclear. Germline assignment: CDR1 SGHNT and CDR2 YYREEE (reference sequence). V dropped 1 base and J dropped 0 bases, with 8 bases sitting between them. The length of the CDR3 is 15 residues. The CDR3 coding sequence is TGTGCCAGCAGCTTGAAACGAGAAGCCAAAAACATTCAGTACTTC. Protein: CASSLKREAKNIQYF.

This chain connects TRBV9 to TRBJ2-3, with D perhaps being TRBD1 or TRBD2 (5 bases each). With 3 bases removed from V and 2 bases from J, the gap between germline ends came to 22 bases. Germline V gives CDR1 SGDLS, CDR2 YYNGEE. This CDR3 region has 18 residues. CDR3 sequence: CASSASGTGTVNTDTQYF. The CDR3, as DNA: TGTGCCAGCAGCGCTTCCGGGACGGGGACGGTGAACACAGATACGCAGTATTTT.

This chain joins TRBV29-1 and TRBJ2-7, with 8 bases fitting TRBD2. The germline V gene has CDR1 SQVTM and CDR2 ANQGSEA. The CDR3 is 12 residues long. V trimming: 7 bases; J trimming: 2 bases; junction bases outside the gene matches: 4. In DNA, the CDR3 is TGCAGCGCCATAGCGGGGCCCTACGAGCAGTACTTC. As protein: CSAIAGPYEQYF.

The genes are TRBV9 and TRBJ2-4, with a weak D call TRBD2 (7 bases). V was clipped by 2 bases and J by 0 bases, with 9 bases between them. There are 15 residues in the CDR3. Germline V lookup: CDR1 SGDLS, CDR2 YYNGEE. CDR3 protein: CASSVGGRAKNIQYF. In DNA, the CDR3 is TGTGCCAGCAGCGTCGGGGGGCGAGCCAAAAACATTCAGTACTTC.

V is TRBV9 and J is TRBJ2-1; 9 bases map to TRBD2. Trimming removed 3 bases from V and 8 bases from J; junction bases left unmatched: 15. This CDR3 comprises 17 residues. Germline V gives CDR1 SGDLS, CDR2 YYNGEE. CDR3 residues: CASSATPTSGQDHEQFF. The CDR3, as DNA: TGTGCCAGCAGCGCGACTCCGACTAGCGGCCAAGACCATGAGCAGTTCTTC.

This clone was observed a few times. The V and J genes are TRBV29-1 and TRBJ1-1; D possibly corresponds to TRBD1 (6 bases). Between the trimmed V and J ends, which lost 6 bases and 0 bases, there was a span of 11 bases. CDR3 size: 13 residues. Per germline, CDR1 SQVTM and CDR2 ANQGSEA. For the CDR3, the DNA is TGCAGCGTCCGGACAGCTATGAACACTGAAGCTTTCTTT. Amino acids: CSVRTAMNTEAFF.

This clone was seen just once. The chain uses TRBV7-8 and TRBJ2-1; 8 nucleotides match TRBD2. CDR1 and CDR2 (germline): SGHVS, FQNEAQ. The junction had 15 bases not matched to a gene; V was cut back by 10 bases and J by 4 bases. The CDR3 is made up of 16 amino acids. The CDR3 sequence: CATSLIAGRGYNEQFF. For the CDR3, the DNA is TGTGCCACCTCACTTATAGCGGGGAGGGGTTACAATGAGCAGTTCTTC.

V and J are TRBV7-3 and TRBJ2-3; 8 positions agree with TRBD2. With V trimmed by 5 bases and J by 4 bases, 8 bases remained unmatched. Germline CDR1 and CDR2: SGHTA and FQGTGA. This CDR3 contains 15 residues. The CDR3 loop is CASSELGRGADTQYF. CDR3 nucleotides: TGTGCCAGCAGCGAGCTCGGGAGGGGCGCAGATACGCAGTATTTT.

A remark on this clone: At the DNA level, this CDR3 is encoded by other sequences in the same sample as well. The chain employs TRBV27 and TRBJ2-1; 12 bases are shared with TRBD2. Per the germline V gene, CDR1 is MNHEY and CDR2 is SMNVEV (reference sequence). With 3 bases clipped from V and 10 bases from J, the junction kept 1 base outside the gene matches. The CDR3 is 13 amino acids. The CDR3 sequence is CASSFGLAGEQFF. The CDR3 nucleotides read TGTGCCAGCAGTTTCGGACTAGCGGGAGAGCAGTTCTTC.

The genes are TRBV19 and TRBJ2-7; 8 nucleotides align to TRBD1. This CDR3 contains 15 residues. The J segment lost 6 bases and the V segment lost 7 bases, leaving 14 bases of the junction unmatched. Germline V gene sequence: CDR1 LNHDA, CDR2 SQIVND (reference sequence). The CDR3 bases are TGTGCCAGTAAACCCATGGGGGCAGGGGGCGCCGAGCAGTACTTC. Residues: CASKPMGAGGAEQYF.

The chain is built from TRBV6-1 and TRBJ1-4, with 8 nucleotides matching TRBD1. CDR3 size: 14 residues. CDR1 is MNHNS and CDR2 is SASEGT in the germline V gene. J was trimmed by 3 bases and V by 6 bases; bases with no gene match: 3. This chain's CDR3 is CASRETGANEKLFF. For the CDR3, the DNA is TGTGCCAGCAGGGAGACAGGGGCTAATGAAAAACTGTTTTTT.